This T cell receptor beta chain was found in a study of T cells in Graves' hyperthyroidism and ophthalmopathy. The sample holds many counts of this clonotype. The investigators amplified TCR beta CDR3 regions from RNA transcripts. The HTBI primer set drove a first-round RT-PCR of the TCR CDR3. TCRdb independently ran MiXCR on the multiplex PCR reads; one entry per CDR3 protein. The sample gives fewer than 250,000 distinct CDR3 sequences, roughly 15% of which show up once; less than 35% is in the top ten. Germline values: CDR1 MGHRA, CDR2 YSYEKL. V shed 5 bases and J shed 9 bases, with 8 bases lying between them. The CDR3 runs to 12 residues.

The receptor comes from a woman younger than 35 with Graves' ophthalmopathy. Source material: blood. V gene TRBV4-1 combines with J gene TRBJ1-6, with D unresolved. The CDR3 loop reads CASSKGTSPLHF. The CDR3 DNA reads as TGCGCCAGCAGCAAGGGCACTTCACCCCTCCACTTT.